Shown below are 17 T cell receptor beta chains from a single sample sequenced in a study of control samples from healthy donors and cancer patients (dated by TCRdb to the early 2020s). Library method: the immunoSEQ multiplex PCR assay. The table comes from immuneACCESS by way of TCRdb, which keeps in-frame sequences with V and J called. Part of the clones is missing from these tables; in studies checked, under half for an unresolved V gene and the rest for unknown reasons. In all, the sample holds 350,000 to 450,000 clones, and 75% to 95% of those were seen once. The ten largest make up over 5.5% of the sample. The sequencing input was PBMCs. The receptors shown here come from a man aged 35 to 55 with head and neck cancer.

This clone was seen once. CDR3 sequence (DNA): TGTGCCAGCAGCCAAGGGACAACAGCTAACTATGGCTACACCTTC. Its translation: CASSQGTTANYGYTF. The chain couples TRBV3-1 (or the pseudogene TRBV3-2) to TRBJ1-2, with D maybe TRBD1 (5 bases). From germline, CDR1 is LGHDT and CDR2 YNNKEL (reference sequence). The CDR3 extends over 15 amino acids. Trimming stripped 1 base from V and 0 bases from J, with 9 bases between.

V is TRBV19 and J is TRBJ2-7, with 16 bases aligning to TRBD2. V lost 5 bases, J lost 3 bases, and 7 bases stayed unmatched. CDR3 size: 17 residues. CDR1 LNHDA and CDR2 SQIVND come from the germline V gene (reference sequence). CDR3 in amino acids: CASSWGTSGRARYEQYF. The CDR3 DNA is TGTGCCAGTAGTTGGGGGACTAGCGGGAGGGCGCGCTACGAGCAGTACTTC. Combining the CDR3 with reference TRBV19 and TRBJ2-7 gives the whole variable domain DGGITQSPKYLFRKEGQNVTLSCEQNLNHDAMYWYRQDPGQGLRLIYYSQIVNDFQKGDIAEGYSVSREKKESFPLTVTSAQKNPTAFYLCASSWGTSGRARYEQYFGPGTRLTVT.

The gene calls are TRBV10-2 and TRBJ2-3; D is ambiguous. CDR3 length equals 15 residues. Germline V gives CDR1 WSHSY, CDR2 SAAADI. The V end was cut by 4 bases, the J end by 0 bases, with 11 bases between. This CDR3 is CASSGGLGSTDTQYF. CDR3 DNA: TGCGCCAGCAGTGGAGGTTTGGGTAGCACAGATACGCAGTATTTT.

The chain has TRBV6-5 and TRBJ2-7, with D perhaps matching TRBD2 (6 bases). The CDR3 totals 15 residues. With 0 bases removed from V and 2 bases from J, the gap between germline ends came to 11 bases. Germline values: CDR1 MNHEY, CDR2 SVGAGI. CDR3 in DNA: TGTGCCAGCAGTTACTCGGGAGGCCTAACCTACGAGCAGTACTTC. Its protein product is CASSYSGGLTYEQYF.

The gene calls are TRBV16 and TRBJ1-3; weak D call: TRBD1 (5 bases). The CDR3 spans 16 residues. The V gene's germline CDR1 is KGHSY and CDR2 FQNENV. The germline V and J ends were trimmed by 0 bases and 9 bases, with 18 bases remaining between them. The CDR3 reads CASSQSGPVGEGTIYF. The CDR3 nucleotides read TGTGCCAGCAGCCAATCCGGGCCAGTGGGGGAAGGCACCATATATTTT.

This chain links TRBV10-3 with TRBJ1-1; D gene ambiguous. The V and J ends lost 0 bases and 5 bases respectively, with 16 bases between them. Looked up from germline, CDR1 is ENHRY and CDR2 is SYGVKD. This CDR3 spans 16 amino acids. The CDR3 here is CAISESKRPARTEAFF. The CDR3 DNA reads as TGTGCCATCAGTGAGTCCAAGCGACCCGCAAGGACTGAAGCTTTCTTT.

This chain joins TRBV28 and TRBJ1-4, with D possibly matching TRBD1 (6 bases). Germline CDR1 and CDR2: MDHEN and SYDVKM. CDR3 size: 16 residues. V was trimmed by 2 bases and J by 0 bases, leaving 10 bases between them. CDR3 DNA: TGTGCCAGCAGTTTACATGCAGGGGCAACTAATGAAAAACTGTTTTTT. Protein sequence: CASSLHAGATNEKLFF.

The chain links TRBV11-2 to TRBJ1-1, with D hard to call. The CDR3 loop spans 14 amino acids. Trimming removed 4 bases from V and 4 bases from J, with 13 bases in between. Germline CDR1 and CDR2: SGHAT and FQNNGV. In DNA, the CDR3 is TGTGCCAGCAGCTCGCCTCGACGGAGCACTGAAGCTTTCTTT. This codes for CASSSPRRSTEAFF.

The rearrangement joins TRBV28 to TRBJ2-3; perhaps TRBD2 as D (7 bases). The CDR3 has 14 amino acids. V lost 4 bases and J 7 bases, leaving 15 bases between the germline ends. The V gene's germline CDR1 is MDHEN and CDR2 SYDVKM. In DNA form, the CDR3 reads TGTGCCAGCAGTTCCGGGGGGCAGAGATATACGCAGTATTTT. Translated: CASSSGGQRYTQYF.

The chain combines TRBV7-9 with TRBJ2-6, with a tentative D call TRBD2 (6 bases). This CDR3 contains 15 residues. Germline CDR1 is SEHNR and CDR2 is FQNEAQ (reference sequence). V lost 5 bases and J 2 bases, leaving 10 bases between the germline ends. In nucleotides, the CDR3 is TGTGCCAGCAGCCCCGAGCGGGCTGGGGCCAACGTCCTGACTTTC. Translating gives CASSPERAGANVLTF.

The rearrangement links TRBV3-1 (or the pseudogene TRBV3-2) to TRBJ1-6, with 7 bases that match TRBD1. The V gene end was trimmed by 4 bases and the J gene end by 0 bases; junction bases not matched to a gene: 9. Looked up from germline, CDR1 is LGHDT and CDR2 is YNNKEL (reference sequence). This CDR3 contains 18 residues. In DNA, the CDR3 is TGTGCCAGCAGCCCCCAATGGGACAGTTCCTCCTATAATTCACCCCTCCACTTT. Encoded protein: CASSPQWDSSSYNSPLHF.

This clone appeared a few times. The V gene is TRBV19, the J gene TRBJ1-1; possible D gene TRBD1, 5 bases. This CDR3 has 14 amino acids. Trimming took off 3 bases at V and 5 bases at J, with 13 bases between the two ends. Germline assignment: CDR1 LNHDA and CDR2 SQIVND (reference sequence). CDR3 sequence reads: CASSMKGAGTEAFF. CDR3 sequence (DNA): TGTGCCAGTAGTATGAAAGGGGCGGGAACTGAAGCTTTCTTT.

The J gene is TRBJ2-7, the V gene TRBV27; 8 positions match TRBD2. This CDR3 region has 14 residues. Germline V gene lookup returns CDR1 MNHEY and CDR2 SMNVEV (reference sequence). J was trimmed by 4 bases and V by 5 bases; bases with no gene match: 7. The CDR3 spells CASSISGGWYEQYF. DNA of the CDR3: TGTGCCAGCAGTATCAGCGGGGGCTGGTACGAGCAGTACTTC.

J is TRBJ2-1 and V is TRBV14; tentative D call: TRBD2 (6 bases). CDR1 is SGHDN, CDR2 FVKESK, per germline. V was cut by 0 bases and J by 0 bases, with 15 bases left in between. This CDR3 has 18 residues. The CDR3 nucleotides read TGTGCCAGCAGCCAAGATGGGGGGTGGGTGAGCTCCTACAATGAGCAGTTCTTC. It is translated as CASSQDGGWVSSYNEQFF.

The CDR3 sequence is CASSGDRDLLNTEAFF. Here the CDR3 DNA reads TGTGCCAGCAGCGGAGACAGGGACCTTTTGAACACTGAAGCTTTCTTT. The genes are TRBV11-2 and TRBJ1-1, with TRBD1 matching 7 bases. Germline V gene data show CDR1 as SGHAT and CDR2 as FQNNGV. CDR3 length equals 16 residues. The J segment lost 0 bases and the V segment lost 5 bases, leaving 9 bases of the junction unmatched.

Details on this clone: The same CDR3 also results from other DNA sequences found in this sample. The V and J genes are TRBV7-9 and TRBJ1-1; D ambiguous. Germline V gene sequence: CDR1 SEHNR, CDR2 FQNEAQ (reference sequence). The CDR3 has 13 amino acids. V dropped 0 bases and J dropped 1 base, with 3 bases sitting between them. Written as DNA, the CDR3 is TGTGCCAGCAGCTTAGCGGGGAACACTGAAGCTTTCTTT. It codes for CASSLAGNTEAFF.

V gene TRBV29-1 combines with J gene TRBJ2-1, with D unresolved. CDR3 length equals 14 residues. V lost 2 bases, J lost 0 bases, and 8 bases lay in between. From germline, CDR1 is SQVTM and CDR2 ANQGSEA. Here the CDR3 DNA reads TGCAGCGTTGAACGGCAGAGCTCCTACAATGAGCAGTTCTTC. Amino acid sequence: CSVERQSSYNEQFF.